This TCR beta chain was obtained from a study of tumour-infiltrating T cells in Burkitt lymphoma. Only in-frame clones appear in the TCRdb table, and some are missing; sequencing was by immunoSEQ multiplex PCR. This sample yields approximately 4,200 clones, of which 14% to 15% are seen a single time; roughly a fifth belongs to the top ten. The CDR3 totals 16 residues. The germline V gene encodes CDR1 LGHNA and CDR2 YNFKEQ. Trimming shortened V by 4 bases and J by 1 base, and 13 bases separated the two germline ends. The chain links TRBV4-2 to TRBJ2-2, with D unresolved. Sequenced: tumor tissue. This sequence originates from a human donor with Burkitt lymphoma. The CDR3, as DNA: TGTGCCAGCAGCCCCCTACTGAGCGAGAACACCGGGGAGCTGTTTTTT. Translating gives CASSPLLSENTGELFF.